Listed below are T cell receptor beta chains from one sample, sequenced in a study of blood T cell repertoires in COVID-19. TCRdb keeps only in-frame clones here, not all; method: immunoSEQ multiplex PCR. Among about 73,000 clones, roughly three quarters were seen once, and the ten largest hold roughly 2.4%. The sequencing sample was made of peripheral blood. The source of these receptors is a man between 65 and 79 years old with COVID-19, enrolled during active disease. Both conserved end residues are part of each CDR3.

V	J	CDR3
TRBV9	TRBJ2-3	CASSVGGGETDTQYF
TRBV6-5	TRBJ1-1	CASSPRQGDTEAFF
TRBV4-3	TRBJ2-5	CASSRARAPQETQYF
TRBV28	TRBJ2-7	CASSVTYEQYF
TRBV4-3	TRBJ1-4	CASSQGKGPGVPNEKLFF
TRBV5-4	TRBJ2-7	CASSLDASGFYEQYF
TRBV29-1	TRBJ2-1	CSAETGTYNEQFF
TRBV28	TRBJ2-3	CASMLAGRTDTQYF
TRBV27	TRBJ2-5	CASSPGLAGGVFQETQYF
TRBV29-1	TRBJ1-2	CSVEGWTGGPANYGYTF
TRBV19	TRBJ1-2	CASSRRQVSYGYTF
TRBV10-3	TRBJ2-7	CAISSGTDSYEQYF
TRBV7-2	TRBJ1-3	CASSLQGGGGNTIYF
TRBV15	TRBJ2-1	CATSRGGLQSSYNEQFF
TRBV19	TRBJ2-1	CASSGGQRSVDEQFF
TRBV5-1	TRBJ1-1	CASSPLLDTEAFF
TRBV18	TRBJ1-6	CASSPGQDRGTLSPLHF
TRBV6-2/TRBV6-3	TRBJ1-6	CASSWALGALHF
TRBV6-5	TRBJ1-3	CASSYGGSGNTIYF
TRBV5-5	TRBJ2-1	CASSLGVTGGTSYNEQFF
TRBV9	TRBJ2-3	CASSVDQGLAGVSTQYF
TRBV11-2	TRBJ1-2	CASSWAGDGYTF